A selection of T cell receptor beta chains follows, all from one sample in a study of CD8 T cells in ankylosing spondylitis. Each CDR3 protein is one row after TCRdb ran MiXCR on the 5' RACE reads. Among hundreds of thousands of distinct CDR3 sequences listed, over 15% were seen once. Sequenced material: blood, either unsorted or a sorted T cell fraction (not recorded which). Every receptor here comes from a male donor with ankylosing spondylitis. CDR3s include the opening cysteine and the closing phenylalanine or tryptophan. D genes are given only for firm matches. Not all rows give a size; the values are once, few, many and, for expanded clones, a class.

J gene: TRBJ2-3; clone size: few; V gene: TRBV29-1; D gene: TRBD2; CDR3 protein: CSVEDRAGRMETDTQYF; CDR3 DNA: TGCAGCGTTGAAGATCGAGCGGGAAGGATGGAGACAGATACGCAGTATTTT
J gene: TRBJ2-7; clone size: many; V gene: TRBV12-3/TRBV12-4; D gene: NA; CDR3 protein: CASSFGRTYSYEQYF; CDR3 DNA: TGTGCCAGCAGTTTTGGCCGCACGTACTCCTACGAGCAGTACTTC
J gene: TRBJ1-2; clone size: many; V gene: TRBV12-3/TRBV12-4; D gene: NA; CDR3 protein: CASSLRQNYGYTF; CDR3 DNA: TGTGCCAGCAGTTTGAGACAGAACTATGGCTACACCTTC
J gene: TRBJ2-1; clone size: many; V gene: TRBV20-1; D gene: NA; CDR3 protein: CSARGQGRNEQFF; CDR3 DNA: TGCAGTGCTAGAGGGCAGGGAAGGAATGAGCAGTTCTTC
J gene: TRBJ2-7; clone size: many; V gene: TRBV4-3; D gene: NA; CDR3 protein: CASSQLLDTPFLYF; CDR3 DNA: TGCGCCAGCAGCCAGCTCCTGGACACCCCATTTTTGTACTTC
J gene: TRBJ2-5; clone size: many; V gene: TRBV5-1; D gene: NA; CDR3 protein: CASSEGPDVRETQYF; CDR3 DNA: TGCGCCAGCAGCGAAGGACCAGACGTCAGAGAGACCCAGTACTTC
J gene: TRBJ2-5; clone size: few; V gene: TRBV5-1; D gene: TRBD1; CDR3 protein: CASSPTGRWESETQYF; CDR3 DNA: TGCGCCAGCAGCCCGACAGGGCGTTGGGAATCAGAGACCCAGTACTTC
J gene: TRBJ2-2; clone size: NA; V gene: TRBV24-1; D gene: NA; CDR3 protein: CATSDSKQGFSGELFF; CDR3 DNA: TGTGCCACCAGTGACTCGAAACAGGGATTTTCCGGGGAGCTGTTTTTT
J gene: TRBJ1-5; clone size: few; V gene: TRBV2; D gene: NA; CDR3 protein: CASSDQAGSLYSNQPQHF; CDR3 DNA: TGTGCCAGCAGTGACCAGGCAGGATCGCTCTATAGCAATCAGCCCCAGCATTTT
J gene: TRBJ1-1; clone size: NA; V gene: TRBV27; D gene: TRBD1; CDR3 protein: CASSLGPNRGRVEAFF; CDR3 DNA: TGTGCCAGCAGTTTAGGCCCCAACAGGGGAAGGGTTGAAGCTTTCTTT
J gene: TRBJ2-7; clone size: many; V gene: TRBV12-3/TRBV12-4; D gene: TRBD1; CDR3 protein: CASSSDRGPSYSYEQYF; CDR3 DNA: TGTGCCAGCAGTTCGGACAGGGGGCCTTCTTACTCCTACGAGCAGTACTTC
J gene: TRBJ2-3; clone size: few; V gene: TRBV12-3/TRBV12-4; D gene: NA; CDR3 protein: CASSRGLPTSTDTQYF; CDR3 DNA: TGTGCCAGCAGCCGGGGACTGCCTACTAGCACAGATACGCAGTATTTT
J gene: TRBJ1-1; clone size: NA; V gene: TRBV20-1; D gene: NA; CDR3 protein: CSARVAKNTEAFF; CDR3 DNA: TGCAGTGCTAGAGTGGCAAAGAACACTGAAGCTTTCTTT
J gene: TRBJ2-1; clone size: few; V gene: TRBV20-1; D gene: TRBD1; CDR3 protein: CSARVGTGAYNEQFF; CDR3 DNA: TGCAGTGCTAGGGTGGGGACAGGGGCGTACAATGAGCAGTTCTTC
J gene: TRBJ2-7; clone size: few; V gene: TRBV5-1; D gene: TRBD2; CDR3 protein: CASSLGDLAGTEQYF; CDR3 DNA: TGCGCCAGCAGCTTGGGAGATTTAGCGGGAACCGAGCAGTACTTC
J gene: TRBJ2-1; clone size: few; V gene: TRBV7-2; D gene: NA; CDR3 protein: CASSLALIGGNEQFF; CDR3 DNA: TGTGCCAGCAGCTTAGCGCTAATAGGGGGGAATGAGCAGTTCTTC
J gene: TRBJ2-1; clone size: NA; V gene: TRBV11-2; D gene: NA; CDR3 protein: CASSLERWRDPLSIPNEQFF; CDR3 DNA: TGTGCCAGCAGCTTAGAACGGTGGCGGGACCCGCTTTCCATTCCCAATGAGCAGTTCTTC
J gene: TRBJ2-3; clone size: NA; V gene: TRBV11-2; D gene: TRBD2; CDR3 protein: CASSRLAGGYSSTDTQYF; CDR3 DNA: TGTGCCAGCAGTAGACTAGCGGGAGGTTATTCTAGCACAGATACGCAGTATTTT
J gene: TRBJ1-2; clone size: many; V gene: TRBV12-3/TRBV12-4; D gene: TRBD1; CDR3 protein: CASSYAQGAGGYTF; CDR3 DNA: TGTGCCAGCAGCTACGCTCAGGGGGCAGGGGGCTACACCTTC
J gene: TRBJ2-2; clone size: NA; V gene: TRBV2; D gene: NA; CDR3 protein: CASRGDGQLNTGELFF; CDR3 DNA: TGTGCCAGCAGAGGGGATGGGCAGCTGAACACCGGGGAGCTGTTTTTT
J gene: TRBJ1-1; clone size: NA; V gene: TRBV9; D gene: NA; CDR3 protein: CASSIDWGGDTEAFF; CDR3 DNA: TGTGCCAGCAGCATAGACTGGGGAGGGGACACTGAAGCTTTCTTT
J gene: TRBJ1-6; clone size: NA; V gene: TRBV6-1; D gene: NA; CDR3 protein: CASSRNPWDIKMDNSPLHF; CDR3 DNA: TGTGCCAGCAGCAGGAACCCATGGGACATCAAAATGGATAATTCACCCCTCCACTTT
J gene: TRBJ1-2; clone size: NA; V gene: TRBV20-1; D gene: NA; CDR3 protein: CSARGQVNYGYTF; CDR3 DNA: TGCAGTGCTAGAGGGCAAGTCAACTATGGCTACACCTTC